This TCR beta chain is from a study of T cells in localized non-small cell lung cancer. Trimming removed 8 bases from V and 9 bases from J; junction bases left unmatched: 10. CDR1 and CDR2 from the germline V gene are SNHLY and FYNNEI. The CDR3 is 14 residues long. Measured with immunoSEQ multiplex PCR; TCRdb has only the in-frame clones, and not every one. This sample has under 2,000 clones, with roughly a quarter found just once. This clone is judged medium-sized. The TCR comes from a female donor older than 55 with stage II lung adenocarcinoma. The source material was normal lung tissue next to the tumor, sampled before any cancer treatment. The rearrangement joins TRBV2 to TRBJ2-1; 10 bases map to TRBD2. The chain's CDR3 is CASLAGASGGEQFF. The CDR3 DNA reads TGTGCCAGCCTAGCGGGAGCCTCGGGGGGTGAGCAGTTCTTC.